One sample yielded the 9 T cell receptor beta chains listed below, sequenced in a study of shared clonotypes between healthy human individuals. Clones were sequenced by immunoSEQ multiplex PCR, and TCRdb holds only the in-frame ones, with some missing. In the table there are around 1.1 million clones, more than 75% of which are singletons. Source material: memory CD4+ T cells from PBMCs. The subset: CD45RA-negative fraction. These receptors all come from a man aged 18-30 years in good health. Some clones in this sample may be carry-over from other donors' samples.

The chain joins TRBV27 to TRBJ1-1; no definite D call. CDR1 MNHEY and CDR2 SMNVEV come from the germline V gene (reference sequence). The germline V and J ends were trimmed by 4 bases and 3 bases, with 18 bases remaining between them. The CDR3 consists of 16 residues. The CDR3 region is CASSSTPVGWDTEAFF. The CDR3 nucleotides read TGTGCCAGCAGTTCTACCCCGGTGGGCTGGGACACTGAAGCTTTCTTT.

This chain joins TRBV7-8 and TRBJ2-7; 8 bases line up with TRBD2. Germline V CDR1 and CDR2: SGHVS, FQNEAQ. Unmatched junction bases numbered 10, after V lost 5 bases and J lost 4 bases. The CDR3 runs 15 residues. The CDR3 spells CASSLLSGSGYEQYF. The DNA for the CDR3 is TGTGCCAGCAGCCTACTGAGCGGGAGTGGATACGAGCAGTACTTC.

There are a few counts of this clone. A much larger clonotype is one base distant, so this may be a read error. The chain employs TRBV7-3 and TRBJ1-1; D possibly corresponds to TRBD1 (5 bases). Germline CDR1 and CDR2: SGHTA and FQGTGA. The CDR3 has 13 amino acids. V shed 3 bases and J shed 1 base, with 6 bases lying between them. The CDR3 sequence: CASSFGANTEAFF. The CDR3 DNA reads as TGTGCCAGCAGCTTCGGGGCGAACACTGAAGCTTTCTTT.

About this clone: Other DNA sequences in this sample translate to the same CDR3. The CDR3 DNA reads TGCAGCGTGGGTGGACAGGGCGTATACGAGCAGTACTTC. It translates to CSVGGQGVYEQYF. The chain is built from TRBV29-1 and TRBJ2-7; 8 bases are shared with TRBD1. V was pared by 6 bases and J by 4 bases, with 8 bases of the junction left unmatched. The CDR3 runs 13 residues. Looked up from germline, CDR1 is SQVTM and CDR2 is ANQGSEA.

In its sample, this clone was seen once. This chain connects TRBV18 to TRBJ1-1, with TRBD1 as a possible D gene (5 bases). Germline V gives CDR1 KGHSH, CDR2 LQKENI. The V end lost 2 bases, the J end lost 5 bases, and 15 bases lay between the germline ends. This CDR3 has 15 residues. The CDR3 protein is CASSPSAGSRTEAFF. The CDR3 DNA is TGTGCCAGCTCACCATCAGCAGGGTCGAGAACTGAAGCTTTCTTT.

The chain is built from TRBV18 and TRBJ2-7, with D unresolved. Germline V CDR1 and CDR2: KGHSH, LQKENI. V was clipped by 3 bases and J by 2 bases, with 14 bases between them. The CDR3 has 15 residues. CDR3 in amino acids: CASSPWSAATYEQYF. In DNA form, the CDR3 reads TGTGCCAGCTCACCCTGGTCTGCAGCCACCTACGAGCAGTACTTC.

This clone has more than one count but fewer than ten. The V call is TRBV9, the J call TRBJ2-3; the D is unclear. CDR1 and CDR2 from the germline V gene are SGDLS and YYNGEE. Trimming left V 3 bases short and J 1 base short, with 9 bases between. This CDR3 spans 14 amino acids. CDR3 sequence (DNA): TGTGCCAGCAGCGACCGTGTGGGCACAGATACGCAGTATTTT. Amino acids: CASSDRVGTDTQYF.

This chain uses TRBV28 with TRBJ2-2, with D possibly TRBD2 on 9 matching bases. The CDR3 runs 17 residues. Per the germline V gene, CDR1 is MDHEN and CDR2 is SYDVKM. Trimming took 7 bases from V and 8 from J, leaving 26 bases between them. In DNA form, the CDR3 reads TGTGCCAGCACCCGACGGACAGGGTCAGCGGGGGGAGGGGAGCTGTTTTTT. Its protein product is CASTRRTGSAGGGELFF.

For the CDR3, the DNA is TGTGCCAGCACCTTTGGACTAACTAATGAAAAACTGTTTTTT. Translation gives CASTFGLTNEKLFF. This sequence joins TRBV5-6 and TRBJ1-4; D is unclear. Trimming took off 6 bases at V and 1 base at J, with 10 bases between the two ends. This CDR3 spans 14 amino acids. Germline assignment: CDR1 SGHDT and CDR2 YYEEEE.